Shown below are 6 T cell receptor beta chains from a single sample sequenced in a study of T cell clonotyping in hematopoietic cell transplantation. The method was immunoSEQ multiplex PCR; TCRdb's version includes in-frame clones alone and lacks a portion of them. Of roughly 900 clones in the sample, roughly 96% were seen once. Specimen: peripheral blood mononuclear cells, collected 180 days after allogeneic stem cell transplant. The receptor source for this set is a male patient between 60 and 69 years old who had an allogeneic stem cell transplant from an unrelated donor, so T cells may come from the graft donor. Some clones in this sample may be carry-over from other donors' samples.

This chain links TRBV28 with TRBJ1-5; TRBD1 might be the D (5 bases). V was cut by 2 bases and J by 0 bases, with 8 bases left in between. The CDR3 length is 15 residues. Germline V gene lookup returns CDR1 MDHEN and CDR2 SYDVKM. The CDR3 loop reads CASSLRQGSNQPQHF. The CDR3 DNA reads TGTGCCAGCAGTTTACGGCAGGGTAGCAATCAGCCCCAGCATTTT.

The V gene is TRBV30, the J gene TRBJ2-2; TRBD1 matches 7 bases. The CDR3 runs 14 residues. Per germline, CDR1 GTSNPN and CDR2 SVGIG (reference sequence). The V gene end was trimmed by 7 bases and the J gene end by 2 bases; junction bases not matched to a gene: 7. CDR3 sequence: CASQTGPNTGELFF. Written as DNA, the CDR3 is TGTGCCTCCCAGACAGGGCCCAACACCGGGGAGCTGTTTTTT.

The CDR3 coding sequence is TGTGCCTGGACAGGGGCAGGGGAGACCCAGTACTTC. It is translated as CAWTGAGETQYF. This chain links TRBV30 with TRBJ2-5; perhaps TRBD1 as D (6 bases). Germline CDR1 is GTSNPN and CDR2 is SVGIG (reference sequence). The length of the CDR3 is 12 residues. V was trimmed by 4 bases and J by 5 bases, leaving 11 bases between them.

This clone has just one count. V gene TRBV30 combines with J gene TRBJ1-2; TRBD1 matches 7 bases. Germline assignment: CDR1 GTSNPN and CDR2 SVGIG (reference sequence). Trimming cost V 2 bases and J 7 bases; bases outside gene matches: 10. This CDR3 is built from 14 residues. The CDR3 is CAWSYTGEAAGYTF. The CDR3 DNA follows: TGTGCCTGGAGTTACACAGGGGAGGCCGCTGGCTACACCTTC.

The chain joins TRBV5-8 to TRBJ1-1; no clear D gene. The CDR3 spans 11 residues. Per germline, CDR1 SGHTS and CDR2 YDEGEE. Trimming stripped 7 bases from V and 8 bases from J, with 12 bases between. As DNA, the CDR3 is TGTGCCAGCTTAAGTAGGACGGAAGCTTTCTTT. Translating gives CASLSRTEAFF. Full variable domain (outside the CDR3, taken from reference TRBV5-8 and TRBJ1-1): EAGVTQSPTHLIKTRGQQATLRCSPISGHTSVYWYQQALGLGLQFLLWYDEGEERNRGNFPPRFSGRQFPNYSSELNVNALELEDSALYLCASLSRTEAFFGQGTRLTVV.

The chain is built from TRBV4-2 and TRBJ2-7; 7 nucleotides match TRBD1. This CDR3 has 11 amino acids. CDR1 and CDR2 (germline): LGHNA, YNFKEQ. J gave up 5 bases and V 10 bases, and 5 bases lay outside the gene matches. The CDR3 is CATEQGNEQYF. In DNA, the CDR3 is TGTGCCACCGAACAGGGGAACGAGCAGTACTTC.